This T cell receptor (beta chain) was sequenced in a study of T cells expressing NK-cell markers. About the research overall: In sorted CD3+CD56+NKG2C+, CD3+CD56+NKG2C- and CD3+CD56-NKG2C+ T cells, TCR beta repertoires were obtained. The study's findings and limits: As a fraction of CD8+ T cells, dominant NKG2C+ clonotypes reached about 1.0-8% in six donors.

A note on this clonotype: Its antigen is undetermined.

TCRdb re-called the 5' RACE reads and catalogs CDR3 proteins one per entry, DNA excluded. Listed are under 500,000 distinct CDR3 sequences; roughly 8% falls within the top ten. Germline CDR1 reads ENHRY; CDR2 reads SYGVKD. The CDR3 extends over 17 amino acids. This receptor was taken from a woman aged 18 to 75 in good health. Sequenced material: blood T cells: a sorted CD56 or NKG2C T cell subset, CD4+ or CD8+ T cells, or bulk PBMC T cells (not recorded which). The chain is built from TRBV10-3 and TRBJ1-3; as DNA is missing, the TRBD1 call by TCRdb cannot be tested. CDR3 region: CATWRQGFSSLGNTIYF.